This T cell receptor beta chain was observed in a study of Ad26.COV2.S vaccination and SARS-CoV-2 variants. The wider study: A COV1001 Ad26.COV2.S trial-arm participant provided the sample.

Here immunoSEQ multiplex PCR was the method, and the copy in TCRdb shows in-frame clones only, minus some. The sample shows 380,000 or so clones, 88% of them seen only once. The sample's treatment: around 19 received Ad26.COV2.S at low or high dose, single or two shots; several received placebo; per-sample allocation not given. Collection of samples fell on day 63 after the first vaccine or placebo injection. Germline CDR1 is SGHAT and CDR2 is FQDESV (reference sequence). V shed 5 bases, J shed 8 bases, and the junction held 11 bases outside the gene matches. The CDR3 sequence is 14 residues long. The source is a person aged 18 to 59 who received the Ad26.COV2.S COVID-19 vaccine or a placebo. The chain carries TRBV11-1 and TRBJ1-2, with 7 positions matching TRBD1. The sample in question was peripheral blood, obtained in a trial of Ad26.COV2.S vaccine versus placebo. Here the CDR3 reads CASSIRDRTEGYTF. CDR3 sequence (DNA): TGTGCCAGCAGCATCCGGGACAGAACTGAAGGCTACACCTTC.